The clone carrying this TCR beta chain was observed many times. These data come from a study of T-cell memory formation after mild COVID-19. Study summary: The two donors had largely donor-specific TCR clusters.

TCRdb reprocessed the 5' RACE reads with MiXCR, giving one entry per CDR3 protein. The sample has 90,000 to 120,000 distinct CDR3 sequences; 13% to 15% are singletons. This TCR derives from a young man who had mild COVID-19 (a few samples of this study predate the infection). Cell type and time point are not known. The specimen was PBMCs or a T cell subset sorted from them (not recorded which).

In DNA, the CDR3 is TGTGCCAGCAGCCTAACTTACGATGAGCAGTTCTTC. Translated: CASSLTYDEQFF. This chain links TRBV6-6 with TRBJ2-1, with D unresolved. The germline V gene has CDR1 MNHNY and CDR2 SVGAGI (reference sequence). The CDR3 covers 12 residues. The V gene lost 6 bases and the J gene lost 8 bases, with 11 bases spanning the gap.